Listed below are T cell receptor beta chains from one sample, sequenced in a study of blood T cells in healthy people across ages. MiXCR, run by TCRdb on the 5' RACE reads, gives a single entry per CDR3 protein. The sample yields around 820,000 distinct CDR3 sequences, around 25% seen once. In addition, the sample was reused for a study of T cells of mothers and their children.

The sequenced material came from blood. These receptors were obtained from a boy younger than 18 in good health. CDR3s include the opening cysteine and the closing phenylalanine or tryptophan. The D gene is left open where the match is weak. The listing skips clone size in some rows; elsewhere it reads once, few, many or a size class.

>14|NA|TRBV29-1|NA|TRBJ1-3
CSVLMQGSGNTIYF
TGCAGCGTTCTGATGCAGGGATCTGGAAACACCATATATTTT
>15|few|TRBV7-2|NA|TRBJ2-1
CASSSRVAAYNEQFF
TGTGCCAGCAGCTCCAGGGTGGCGGCCTACAATGAGCAGTTCTTC
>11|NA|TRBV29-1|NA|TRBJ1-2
CSSWRGNGYTF
TGCAGCTCTTGGAGGGGAAATGGCTACACCTTC
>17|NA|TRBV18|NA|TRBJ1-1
CASSPGLQRQLSTEAFF
TGTGCCAGCTCACCCGGGCTTCAAAGGCAGTTGAGCACTGAAGCTTTCTTT
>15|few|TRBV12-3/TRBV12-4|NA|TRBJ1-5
CASTKGGEENQPQHF
TGTGCCAGCACCAAGGGGGGAGAAGAGAATCAGCCCCAGCATTTT
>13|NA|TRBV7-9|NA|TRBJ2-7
CASSLQTGYEQYF
TGTGCCAGCAGCTTACAAACAGGTTACGAGCAGTACTTC
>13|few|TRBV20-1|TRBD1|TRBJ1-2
CSAATGANYGYTF
TGCAGTGCGGCGACAGGGGCTAACTATGGCTACACCTTC
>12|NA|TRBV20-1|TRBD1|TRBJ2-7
CSAETGVYEQYF
TGCAGTGCTGAGACAGGGGTGTACGAGCAGTACTTC
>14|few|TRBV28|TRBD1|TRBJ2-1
CASGGTGPLDEQFF
TGTGCCAGCGGCGGGACAGGCCCTTTGGATGAGCAGTTCTTC
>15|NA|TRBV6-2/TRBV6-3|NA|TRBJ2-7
CASRRRHVSLFEQYF
TGTGCCAGCAGGAGACGTCATGTCTCCCTTTTTGAGCAGTACTTC
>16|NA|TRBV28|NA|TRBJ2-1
CASSTHNRVSYNEQFF
TGTGCCAGCAGTACCCACAACAGGGTCTCCTACAATGAGCAGTTCTTC
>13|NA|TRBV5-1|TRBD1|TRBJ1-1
CASTSQGATEAFF
TGCGCCAGCACCTCACAGGGGGCTACTGAAGCTTTCTTT
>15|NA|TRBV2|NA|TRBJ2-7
CASSEEAGSPHEQYF
TGTGCCAGCAGTGAAGAGGCAGGGTCCCCCCACGAGCAGTACTTC
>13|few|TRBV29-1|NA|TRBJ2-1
CSSLPWVGNEQFF
TGCAGCTCCCTGCCGTGGGTTGGGAATGAGCAGTTCTTC
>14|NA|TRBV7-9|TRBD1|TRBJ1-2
CASSVNDRAYGYTF
TGTGCCAGCAGCGTAAACGACAGGGCTTATGGCTACACCTTC
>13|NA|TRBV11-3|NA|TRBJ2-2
CASSLARTGELFF
TGTGCCAGCAGCCTAGCCAGAACCGGGGAGCTGTTTTTT
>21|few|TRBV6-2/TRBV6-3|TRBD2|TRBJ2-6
CASSYHGLAGELVSGANVLTF
TGTGCCAGCAGTTATCACGGACTAGCGGGGGAGTTGGTCTCTGGGGCCAACGTCCTGACTTTC
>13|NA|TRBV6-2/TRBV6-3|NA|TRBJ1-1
CASIQPPFTEAFF
TGTGCCAGCATCCAGCCCCCCTTCACTGAAGCTTTCTTT
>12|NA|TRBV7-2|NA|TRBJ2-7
CASSPSPSEQYF
TGTGCCAGCAGTCCAAGCCCGTCAGAGCAGTACTTC
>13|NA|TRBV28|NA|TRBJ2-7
CASETPGSYEQYF
TGTGCCAGCGAAACCCCAGGGTCCTACGAGCAGTACTTC
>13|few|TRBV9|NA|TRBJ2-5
CASSVNRGQTQYF
TGTGCCAGCAGCGTAAATCGGGGGCAGACCCAGTACTTC
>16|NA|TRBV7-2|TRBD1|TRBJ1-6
CASSSRGTGQNSPLHF
TGTGCCAGCAGCTCACGAGGGACAGGGCAGAATTCACCCCTCCACTTT
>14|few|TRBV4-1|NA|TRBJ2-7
CASSQVPGHYEQYF
TGCGCCAGCAGCCAAGTGCCGGGCCACTACGAGCAGTACTTC
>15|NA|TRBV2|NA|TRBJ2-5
CASSSRTPYQETQYF
TGTGCCAGCAGTTCTCGGACACCTTACCAAGAGACCCAGTACTTC
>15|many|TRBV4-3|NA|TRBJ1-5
CASSQGTGSEQPQHF
TGCGCCAGCAGCCAAGGTACAGGTTCGGAACAGCCCCAGCATTTT
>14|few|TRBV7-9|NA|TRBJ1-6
CASSLDSSNSPLHF
TGTGCCAGCTCCCTAGACAGTTCCAATTCACCCCTCCACTTT